Following are 24 T cell receptor beta chains from one sample sequenced in a study of CD8 T cells in ankylosing spondylitis. Study conclusions and caveats: Roughly eight highly homologous variants formed a TCR beta motif that appeared characteristic of ankylosing spondylitis blood.

TCRdb called the 5' RACE reads again in MiXCR, with one record for every CDR3 protein. The sample carries about 510,000 distinct CDR3 sequences, approximately 5% recorded once. These TCRs are of unknown antigen specificity. The sequenced sample was blood, either unsorted or a sorted T cell fraction (not recorded which). The receptor source for this set is a male donor with ankylosing spondylitis.

This clonotype came up many times. The chain carries TRBV11-2 and TRBJ2-1; 8 bases are a match to TRBD1. V lost 5 bases, J lost 8 bases, and 5 bases stayed unmatched. Germline V gene sequence: CDR1 SGHAT, CDR2 FQNNGV. There are 13 residues in the CDR3. DNA for the CDR3: TGTGCCAGCAGCCCGGACAGGGAACATGAGCAGTTCTTC. This codes for CASSPDREHEQFF.

This clonotype was detected ten times or more. This sequence joins TRBV20-1 and TRBJ1-6, with a tentative D call TRBD1 (5 bases). The CDR3 sequence is 16 residues long. Germline CDR1 DFQATT, CDR2 SNEGSKA (reference sequence). The germline V and J ends were trimmed by 3 bases and 8 bases, with 20 bases remaining between them. As DNA, the CDR3 is TGCAGTGCTAGCTGGGTCGAGGCTCCGGGGGATTCACCCCTCCACTTT. As protein: CSASWVEAPGDSPLHF.

This clonotype was counted ten times or more. V usage is TRBV5-6 and J usage is TRBJ2-7, with D possibly matching TRBD1 (5 bases). Looked up from germline, CDR1 is SGHDT and CDR2 is YYEEEE. The CDR3 runs to 14 residues. The V and J ends lost 2 bases and 2 bases respectively, with 11 bases between them. CDR3 sequence (DNA): TGTGCCAGCAGCTTATTCGGCAGGGCCTACGAGCAGTACTTC. This gives the protein CASSLFGRAYEQYF.

The sample holds one count of this clonotype. This clone may be a read error of a much larger clone one base away. The rearrangement uses TRBV5-6 and TRBJ2-3; D might be TRBD2 (6 bases). CDR3 size: 12 residues. Trimming removed 5 bases from V and 15 bases from J, with 19 bases in between. Germline V gene sequence: CDR1 SGHDT, CDR2 YYEEEE. The CDR3 loop is CASSVRDWSSYF. The CDR3 DNA reads as TGTGCCAGCAGTGTCCGGGACTGGAGCAGTTATTTT.

This clonotype was seen many times. The chain is built from TRBV6-1 and TRBJ2-1, with D maybe TRBD1 (5 bases). Trimming cost V 6 bases and J 4 bases, with 13 bases left between them. The CDR3 contains 14 residues. The V gene's germline CDR1 is MNHNS and CDR2 SASEGT. CDR3 region: CASSRTQRYNEQFF. In DNA, the CDR3 is TGTGCCAGCAGCCGGACACAAAGATACAATGAGCAGTTCTTC.

The chain has TRBV7-2 and TRBJ2-5; TRBD2 aligns across 9 bases. Per the germline V gene, CDR1 is SGHTA and CDR2 is FQGNSA. The CDR3 contains 15 residues. The junction had 7 bases not matched to a gene; V was cut back by 1 base and J by 7 bases. This CDR3 is CASSLGSSGTGTQYF. In DNA, the CDR3 is TGTGCCAGCAGCTTAGGGTCTAGCGGGACTGGGACCCAGTACTTC.

This clonotype was seen many times. The chain has TRBV18 and TRBJ1-1, with 9 bases lining up with TRBD1. The V gene end was trimmed by 6 bases and the J gene end by 4 bases; junction bases not matched to a gene: 9. Germline CDR1 and CDR2: KGHSH and LQKENI. CDR3 length: 15 residues. In nucleotides, the CDR3 is TGTGCCAGCTCGCTACAGGGGGCTACAGGCACTGAAGCTTTCTTT. Protein sequence: CASSLQGATGTEAFF.

This clonotype showed up many times. The V gene is TRBV7-2, the J gene TRBJ2-5; possible D gene TRBD2, 5 bases. V lost 6 bases, J lost 4 bases, and 12 bases lay in between. CDR1 and CDR2 from the germline V gene are SGHTA and FQGNSA. The CDR3 has 13 residues. The CDR3 loop reads CASSLRRLETQYF. CDR3 sequence (DNA): TGTGCCAGCAGTTTAAGGAGGCTAGAGACCCAGTACTTC.

This clonotype was detected ten times or more. V and J are TRBV7-2 and TRBJ2-3, with 8 bases fitting TRBD2. Trimming took 4 bases from V and 6 from J; bases not matched to a gene: 12. This CDR3 is 16 amino acids long. From germline, CDR1 is SGHTA and CDR2 FQGNSA. CDR3 DNA sequence: TGTGCCAGCAGCTCCCAGACGGGGGGGGAAATGGATACGCAGTATTTT. Translating gives CASSSQTGGEMDTQYF.

This clonotype appeared a few times. The CDR3 DNA follows: TGTGCCAGCAGCCAACGGACAGGGGTCAATCAGTTCTTC. Translating it yields CASSQRTGVNQFF. J is TRBJ2-1 and V is TRBV3-1; TRBD1 agrees at 9 bases. With 2 bases clipped from V and 13 bases from J, the junction kept 6 bases outside the gene matches. Germline V gene sequence: CDR1 LGHDT, CDR2 YNNKEL (reference sequence). The CDR3 extends over 13 amino acids.

This clonotype showed up many times. This chain links TRBV12-3 or TRBV12-4 with TRBJ2-2; D is ambiguous. V lost 5 bases and J lost 5, with 6 bases in between. The CDR3 loop spans 12 amino acids. CDR3 bases: TGTGCCAGCAGTATTCCTACCGGGGAGCTGTTTTTT. This codes for CASSIPTGELFF.

This clonotype was detected only a few times. V is TRBV7-3 and J is TRBJ2-2; D gene uncertain. Germline lookup yields CDR1 SGHTA and CDR2 FQGTGA. The CDR3 spans 13 residues. Trimming pared 5 bases from V and 11 bases from J, leaving 15 bases between. CDR3 sequence (DNA): TGTGCCAGCAGCCCCCCGCCACATCTCGAGCTGTTTTTT. It translates to CASSPPPHLELFF.

The rearrangement links TRBV3-1 to TRBJ1-2; weak D call: TRBD1 (6 bases). V was shortened by 5 bases and J by 7 bases, with 17 bases between the two germline ends. Germline CDR1 reads LGHDT; CDR2 reads YNNKEL (reference sequence). The CDR3 spans 14 residues. The CDR3 protein is CASSSGGSRFGYTF. The CDR3 nucleotides are TGTGCCAGCAGCTCGGGGGGCAGTCGTTTTGGCTACACCTTC.

This clonotype was detected many times. The chain couples TRBV29-1 to TRBJ1-2; D perhaps matches TRBD1 (5 bases). Germline-derived CDR1 and CDR2 are SQVTM and ANQGSEA. V was pared by 6 bases and J by 1 base, with 15 bases between. The CDR3 consists of 14 residues. The CDR3 DNA reads as TGCAGCGTCAGTCTCTCGGGGGTTAACTATGGCTACACCTTC. Residues: CSVSLSGVNYGYTF.

The table lists this clonotype with many counts. The chain combines TRBV5-1 with TRBJ1-4; 7 nucleotides match TRBD1. This CDR3 contains 14 residues. Germline CDR1 and CDR2: SGHRS and YFSETQ. V was pared by 0 bases and J by 8 bases, with 4 bases of the junction left unmatched. The CDR3 region is CASSLGQGTEKLFF. The CDR3 nucleotides read TGCGCCAGCAGCTTGGGACAGGGTACGGAAAAACTGTTTTTT.

The rearrangement uses TRBV7-8 and TRBJ2-7, with 9 positions matching TRBD1. The CDR3 contains 14 residues. From germline, CDR1 is SGHVS and CDR2 FQNEAQ. Trimming took 4 bases from V and 6 from J; bases not matched to a gene: 7. CDR3 DNA: TGTGCCAGCAGCTCCGGGACAGGGTTGGGCGAGCAGTACTTC. Translating it yields CASSSGTGLGEQYF.

This clonotype was seen once. A clone one base away is much larger, so this may be a read error. The chain couples TRBV20-1 to TRBJ1-4, with D maybe TRBD1 (6 bases). This CDR3 region has 14 residues. Germline CDR1 reads DFQATT; CDR2 reads SNEGSKA (reference sequence). This CDR3 is CCAFPGHLNEKLFF. In nucleotides, the CDR3 is TGCTGTGCTTTCCCGGGACATCTTAATGAAAAACTGTTTTTT.

This clonotype was seen at least ten times. One end of the junction fails to match germline, which may point to a read error. This chain uses TRBV7-2 with TRBJ1-5, with no clear D. CDR1 SGHTA and CDR2 FQGNSA come from the germline V gene. The CDR3 loop spans 13 amino acids. CDR3 in DNA: TGTGCCAGCAGTTTAGAGTCAGATCAGCCCCAGCATTTT. Protein sequence: CASSLESDQPQHF.

This clonotype was counted between two and nine times. The rearrangement joins TRBV4-2 to TRBJ2-7; either TRBD1 or TRBD2 may fit D (5 bases each). Trimming stripped 1 base from V and 2 bases from J, with 15 bases between. The CDR3 has 16 amino acids. Per germline, CDR1 LGHNA and CDR2 YNFKEQ. CDR3 DNA sequence: TGTGCCAGCAGCCAAGGGTACGGGACCAGAACCTACGAGCAGTACTTC. Translated, it gives CASSQGYGTRTYEQYF.

As for this clonotype: This may be a read error, as it is one base from a much larger clone. V is TRBV28 and J is TRBJ2-3; 11 bases fit TRBD2. Per germline, CDR1 MDHEN and CDR2 SYDVKM. The V gene end was trimmed by 6 bases and the J gene end by 4 bases; junction bases not matched to a gene: 24. CDR3 length: 21 amino acids. This CDR3 reads CASRSTTLAGDRAAYADTQYF. As DNA, the CDR3 is TGTGCCAGCAGATCCACCACACTAGCGGGAGATCGGGCGGCCTACGCAGATACGCAGTATTTT. The complete variable domain, with remaining parts taken from reference TRBV28 and TRBJ2-3, reads DVKVTQSSRYLVKRTGEKVFLECVQDMDHENMFWYRQDPGLGLRLIYFSYDVKMKEKGDIPEGYSVSREKKERFSLILESASTNQTSMYLCASRSTTLAGDRAAYADTQYFGPGTRLTVL.

This clonotype was picked up many times. This chain joins TRBV5-1 and TRBJ1-3, with 10 bases identical to TRBD1. Germline V lookup: CDR1 SGHRS, CDR2 YFSETQ. This CDR3 contains 15 residues. V lost 3 bases to trimming and J lost 7 bases; unmatched junction nucleotides: 7. The DNA for the CDR3 is TGCGCCAGCAGCTCCCCCGGGACAGGGGTGAACACCATATATTTT. This codes for CASSSPGTGVNTIYF.

The rearrangement joins TRBV20-1 to TRBJ1-6; D unresolved. V was cut by 7 bases and J by 0 bases, with 7 bases left in between. In germline, CDR1 is DFQATT, CDR2 SNEGSKA (reference sequence). The CDR3 sequence is 13 residues long. Written as DNA, the CDR3 is TGCAGTGTCTACAGCTCCTATAATTCACCCCTCCACTTT. The encoded protein is CSVYSSYNSPLHF.

There are many counts of this clonotype. The chain employs TRBV20-1 and TRBJ1-1, with 7 nucleotides matching TRBD1. The CDR3 is 12 amino acids. Germline trimming cut 5 bases from V and 5 bases from J; bases unmatched to any gene: 5. Germline CDR1 and CDR2: DFQATT and SNEGSKA (reference sequence). The CDR3 nucleotides are TGCAGTGCTGTTACGGACAGGACTGAAGCTTTCTTT. As protein: CSAVTDRTEAFF.

This clonotype occurred many times. The genes are TRBV27 and TRBJ1-1; 10 positions agree with TRBD1. V dropped 8 bases and J dropped 5; count of bases not matched to a gene: 20. Germline V lookup: CDR1 MNHEY, CDR2 SMNVEV (reference sequence). This CDR3 comprises 18 residues. The CDR3 DNA reads as TGTGCCAGCGGAACGACCCCTCGACAGGGGGCTCGTTTAACTGAAGCTTTCTTT. This encodes CASGTTPRQGARLTEAFF.